This is a list of T cell receptor beta chains from one sample in a study of neurological immune-mediated disorders. MiXCR, applied by TCRdb to the 5' RACE reads, yields one record per CDR3 protein. The sample holds more than 70,000 distinct CDR3 sequences, 10% seen once. The sequenced sample consisted of PBMCs. These receptors were taken from a man aged 30 to 45 in good health. Each CDR3 is given with its conserved first and last residue. D genes are given only for firm matches. Not all rows give a size; the values are once, few, many and, for expanded clones, a class.

size	V	J	D	DNA	CDR3
many	TRBV7-9	TRBJ2-5	.	TGTGCCAGCAGCTTACGGGGGACAGCTCAAGAGACCCAGTACTTC	CASSLRGTAQETQYF
many	TRBV4-1	TRBJ2-7	TRBD2	TGCGCCATCCCGACTAGCGCCTCTCAGTACTTC	CAIPTSASQYF
many	TRBV5-5	TRBJ2-2	.	TGTGCCAGCAGCCCCCGAGCCAGCTCGAACACCGGGGAGCTGTTTTTT	CASSPRASSNTGELFF
.	TRBV5-1	TRBJ2-1	.	.	CASSFYICSAIEGGAYNEQFF
many	TRBV20-1	TRBJ2-3	.	TGCAGTGCCGGGGGCGCACGGCAGATCACAGATACGCAGTATTTT	CSAGGARQITDTQYF
.	TRBV6-5	TRBJ2-7	.	TGTGCCAGCAGTTACTCCGGCGCAGGGTTCTACGAGCAGTACTTC	CASSYSGAGFYEQYF
many	TRBV5-6	TRBJ2-5	TRBD1	TGTGCCAGCAGCTTGTATAAGGGGGCTAGCGAGACCCAGTACTTC	CASSLYKGASETQYF
many	TRBV5-1	TRBJ2-1	TRBD2	TGCGCCAGCAGCTTGTCGCGGAGGACTAGCGGAAAGAGCTCCTACAATGAGCAGTTCTTC	CASSLSRRTSGKSSYNEQFF
many	TRBV28	TRBJ2-4	.	TGTGCCAGCAGTTTAGGCAGGGGGGAGGTCAAAAACATTCAGTACTTC	CASSLGRGEVKNIQYF
many	TRBV10-3	TRBJ2-3	.	TGTGCCATCAGTTGGGCAACCACAGATACGCAGTATTTT	CAISWATTDTQYF
.	TRBV11-2	TRBJ1-3	TRBD1	TGTGCAAGCAGCGTAGGGGGGACAGCTGGAACCACCATATATTTT	CASSVGGTAGTTIYF
many	TRBV27	TRBJ2-3	.	TGTGCCAGCAGTATACCGGGCCGAACAGATACGCAGTATTTT	CASSIPGRTDTQYF
many	TRBV27	TRBJ1-3	.	TGTGCCAGCAGCGCCCTTAGGTCTGGTGGGAACACCATATATTTT	CASSALRSGGNTIYF
few	TRBV14	TRBJ2-2	TRBD2	TGTGCCAGCAGCCAAGATCAAGCGGGAGCATATACCGGGGAGCTGTTTTTT	CASSQDQAGAYTGELFF
many	TRBV5-1	TRBJ2-5	TRBD1	TGCGCCAGCAGCCTGGGACAGGTGGAGACCCAGTACTTC	CASSLGQVETQYF
many	TRBV12-3/TRBV12-4	TRBJ2-7	.	TGTGCCAGCTCCCGGGGATGGTACTACGAGCAGTACTTC	CASSRGWYYEQYF
many	TRBV5-1	TRBJ2-1	TRBD2	TGCGCCAGCAGCTTGGGACTAGCGGGAGGGCCGCAATACAATGAGCAGTTCTTC	CASSLGLAGGPQYNEQFF
.	TRBV5-1	TRBJ2-1	.	TGCGCCAGCAGCTTGGATGGGGGAATGGTTTTTTTCTTC	CASSLDGGMVFFF
.	TRBV29-1	TRBJ2-5	.	TGCAGCGTTGAATTAGGTCTCTCGGGAGAGACCCAGTACTTC	CSVELGLSGETQYF
few	TRBV28	TRBJ2-7	TRBD2	TGTGCCAGCAGTCTCATATCGGGCGGGAGGTACGAGCAGTACTTC	CASSLISGGRYEQYF
many	TRBV11-3	TRBJ2-5	TRBD1	TGTGCCAGCAGCCCTACAGGGGGGGAGACCCAGTACTTC	CASSPTGGETQYF
many	TRBV20-1	TRBJ1-3	.	TGCAGTGCTAGAGATCGGGCTTCTGCCATATATTTT	CSARDRASAIYF
many	TRBV27	TRBJ1-2	TRBD1	TGTGCCAGCAGTTCCATCGGGACAGACTATGGCTACACCTTC	CASSSIGTDYGYTF